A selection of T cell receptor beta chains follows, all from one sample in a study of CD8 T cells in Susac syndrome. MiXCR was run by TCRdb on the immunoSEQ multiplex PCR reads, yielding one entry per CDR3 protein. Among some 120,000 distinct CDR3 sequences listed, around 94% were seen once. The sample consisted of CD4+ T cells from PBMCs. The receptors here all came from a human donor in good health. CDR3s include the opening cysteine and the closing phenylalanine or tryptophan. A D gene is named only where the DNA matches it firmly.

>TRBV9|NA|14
CASRKGGSTDTQYF
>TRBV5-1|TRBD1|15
CASSLAGDSGHGYTF
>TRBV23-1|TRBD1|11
CASVTGYEQYF
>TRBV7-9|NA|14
CASSPIALGARAFF
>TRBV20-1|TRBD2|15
CSARRSGRAWETQYF
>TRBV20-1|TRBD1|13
CSAGTGESYGYTF
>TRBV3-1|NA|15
CASSQDSDITDTQYF
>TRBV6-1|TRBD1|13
CACELDRAGGYTF
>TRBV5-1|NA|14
CASSLWGDAGEAFF
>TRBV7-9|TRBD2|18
CASSEGTSGSAFFGELFF
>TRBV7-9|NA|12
CASSPRGGLAFF
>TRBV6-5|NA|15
CASSTTGPQYNEQFF
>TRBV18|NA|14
CASSPDSGANVLTF
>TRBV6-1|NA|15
CASSAAGRGTDTQYF
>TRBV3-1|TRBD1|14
CASSSEGATGGYTF
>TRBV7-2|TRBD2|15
CASSLNSGAQETQYF
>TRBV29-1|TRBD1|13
CSIQGGEGQPQHF
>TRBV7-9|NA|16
CASSLSMVSGSYEQYF
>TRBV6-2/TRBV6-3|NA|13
CASSPRVRETQYF
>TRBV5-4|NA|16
CASSLKSGGSTDTQYF
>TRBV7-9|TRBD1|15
CASSVTGQGFHGYTF
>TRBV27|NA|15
CASSLVGHISYEQYF
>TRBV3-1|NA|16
CASSQPGTGGNEKLFF
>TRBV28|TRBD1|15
CASSHGQGQTYGYTF
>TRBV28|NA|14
CASRPVGNNQPQHF
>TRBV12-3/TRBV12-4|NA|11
CASSLVGGYTF
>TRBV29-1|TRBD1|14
CSVVGPGGNTEAFF
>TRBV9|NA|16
CASSLTVFGSTDTQYF
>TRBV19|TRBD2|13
CASKERETDTQYF
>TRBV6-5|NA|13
CASSYGSGNTIYF
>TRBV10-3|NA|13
CAISESLGTEQYF
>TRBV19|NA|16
CASSEQGGANTGELFF
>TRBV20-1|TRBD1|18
CSAKIQGDAMGRNQPQHF
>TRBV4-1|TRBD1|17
CASSHEAGQGANYGYTF
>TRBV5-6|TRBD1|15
CASSAYGTGDQPQHF
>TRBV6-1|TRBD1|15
CASRLGQGRNTEAFF
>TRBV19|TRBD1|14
CASSLQGARDTQYF
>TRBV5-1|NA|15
CASHIRAEAKDTQYF
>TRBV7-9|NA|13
CASNQKGGHEAFF
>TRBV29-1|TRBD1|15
CSVARQGPATDTQYF
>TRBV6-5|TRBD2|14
CASSRTSGSYEQFF
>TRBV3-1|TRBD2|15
CASSPLAETYNEQFF
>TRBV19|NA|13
CASSMDNSGTQYF
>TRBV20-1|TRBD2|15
CSASRLAGRTGELFF
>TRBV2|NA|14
CASQEGPGNNEQFF
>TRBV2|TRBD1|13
CAANRGLGETQYF
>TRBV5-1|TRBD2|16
CASSSGLAGNTGELFF
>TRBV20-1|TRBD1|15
CSTRRTGGLRNEQYF
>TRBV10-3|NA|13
CAISPDGDYGYTF
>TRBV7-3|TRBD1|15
CASSLTQGAVDGYTF